The clone carrying this TCR beta chain was seen only once. Antigen specificity is unknown. This sample was included in a study of cytomegalovirus exposure and HLA in healthy donors. Study results and caveats: Whilst most TCR sequences proved rare, a subset of public TCRs occurred across many donors. It was confirmed in vitro that a few of the CMV-associated chains were specific for CMV antigens. Researchers counted 150 to 200 TCR beta chains as cytomegalovirus-associated.

This CDR3 has 16 amino acids. V dropped 4 bases and J dropped 2; count of bases not matched to a gene: 8. Per germline, CDR1 SGHRS and CDR2 YFSETQ. Data came from immunoSEQ multiplex PCR; TCRdb stores just in-frame clones and leaves some out. This sample has about 270,000 clones; 80% to 90% occur once, and the top ten carry around 1%. This TCR was recovered from a woman aged 18-29 years in good health and CMV-seronegative. The chain links TRBV5-1 to TRBJ2-7, with 11 bases aligning to TRBD2. The sequenced material came from PBMCs. CDR3 bases: TGCGCCAGCAGCAACCCCGTAGCGGGAGGGCCCTACGAGCAGTACTTC. Its protein is CASSNPVAGGPYEQYF.